One sample yielded the 15 T cell receptor beta chains listed below, sequenced in a study of CD8+ T cells in alopecia areata (dated by TCRdb to 2017 to 2018). Read against the paper, the sample's treatment or condition label means: oral pan-JAK inhibitor, 5-10 mg twice daily. Library generation was performed with the immunoSEQ multiplex PCR assay. For TCR sequencing, RNA was extracted from every sample and reverse transcribed into cDNA to serve as template. This is the immuneACCESS table as TCRdb keeps it, with only in-frame sequences that have V and J called. A part of the clones is gone; compared with another copy, unresolved V genes explain less than half, and the rest is unexplained. The table for this sample lists 160,000 or so clones; roughly 60% of them were counted only once. 16% of the sample is held by the ten biggest clonotypes. The sequenced sample was CD4+ T cells sorted from blood, obtained at approximately week 60, from a patient treated with tofacitinib. These receptors all stem from a human donor with alopecia areata.

This rearrangement joins TRBV5-1 to TRBJ1-2; possibly TRBD1 for D (6 bases). From germline, CDR1 is SGHRS and CDR2 YFSETQ. V was shortened by 1 base and J by 4 bases, with 14 bases between the two germline ends. The CDR3 totals 15 residues. The CDR3: CASSLPSGEGYGYTF. CDR3 bases: TGCGCCAGCAGCTTGCCCTCAGGGGAGGGCTATGGCTACACCTTC.

This clone appeared a few times. The chain joins TRBV29-1 to TRBJ2-1; D might be TRBD2 (6 bases). Looked up from germline, CDR1 is SQVTM and CDR2 is ANQGSEA. The V end was cut by 6 bases, the J end by 0 bases, with 12 bases between. The CDR3 totals 14 residues. In nucleotides, the CDR3 is TGCAGCGTCCTGACCGGGAGCTCCTACAATGAGCAGTTCTTC. Its translation is CSVLTGSSYNEQFF.

V gene TRBV9 combines with J gene TRBJ2-3; D gene uncertain. CDR1 is SGDLS, CDR2 YYNGEE, per germline. This CDR3 is built from 16 residues. V was pared by 5 bases and J by 2 bases, with 18 bases between. CDR3 region: CASSRDSSPNTDTQYF. CDR3 DNA sequence: TGTGCCAGCAGTAGAGATAGCAGTCCAAACACAGATACGCAGTATTTT.

CDR3 amino acids: CSVAGQGLREQYF. In DNA form, the CDR3 reads TGCAGCGTTGCGGGACAGGGATTACGTGAGCAGTACTTC. The chain has TRBV29-1 and TRBJ2-7, with 9 bases lining up with TRBD1. V lost 4 bases, J lost 7 bases, and 8 bases stayed unmatched. The CDR3 spans 13 residues. The germline gives CDR1 SQVTM, CDR2 ANQGSEA.

The CDR3 nucleotides are TGTGCCTGGAGGCCTCTCCGGGACAGGACTACATATGGCTACACCTTC. Protein product: CAWRPLRDRTTYGYTF. The chain has TRBV30 and TRBJ1-2; 8 bases align to TRBD1. This CDR3 is 16 amino acids long. Germline V gene lookup returns CDR1 GTSNPN and CDR2 SVGIG (reference sequence). Germline trimming cut 3 bases from V and 5 bases from J; bases unmatched to any gene: 14.

The chain uses TRBV29-1 and TRBJ2-5, with D perhaps matching TRBD1 (5 bases). V was clipped by 3 bases and J by 7 bases, with 12 bases between them. The CDR3 is 12 residues long. Germline CDR1 SQVTM, CDR2 ANQGSEA. CDR3 sequence reads: CSVDSQGMTQYF. In nucleotides, the CDR3 is TGCAGCGTTGACAGTCAGGGAATGACCCAGTACTTC.

This chain links TRBV2 with TRBJ1-2; D might be TRBD1 (5 bases). Trimming stripped 4 bases from V and 4 bases from J, with 10 bases between. CDR3 size: 13 residues. Germline CDR1 reads SNHLY; CDR2 reads FYNNEI. CDR3 in DNA: TGTGCCAGCAGTGTGGGGGTTCTCTATGGCTACACCTTC. As protein: CASSVGVLYGYTF. Combining the CDR3 with reference TRBV2 and TRBJ1-2 gives the whole variable domain EPEVTQTPSHQVTQMGQEVILRCVPISNHLYFYWYRQILGQKVEFLVSFYNNEISEKSEIFDDQFSVERPDGSNFTLKIRSTKLEDSAMYFCASSVGVLYGYTFGSGTRLTVV.

This clone has more than one count but fewer than ten. The gene calls are TRBV2 and TRBJ2-7; tentative D call: TRBD2 (6 bases). The germline V gene encodes CDR1 SNHLY and CDR2 FYNNEI. The CDR3 loop spans 14 amino acids. Deletions cut 3 bases from V and 3 bases from J, with 12 bases between. The CDR3 loop is CASSEVEGLYEQYF. For the CDR3, the DNA is TGTGCCAGCAGTGAGGTAGAGGGACTCTACGAGCAGTACTTC.

Notes on this clone: The same CDR3 can be traced to other DNA sequences in this sample. The chain combines TRBV30 with TRBJ2-3; TRBD2 might be the D (6 bases). This CDR3 region has 14 residues. V was shortened by 3 bases and J by 0 bases, with 10 bases between the two germline ends. The germline V gene has CDR1 GTSNPN and CDR2 SVGIG (reference sequence). The CDR3 DNA reads as TGTGCCTGGAGCTTTGCGGGGAGCACAGATACGCAGTATTTT. Encoded protein: CAWSFAGSTDTQYF. Filled out from reference TRBV30 and TRBJ2-3, the complete variable domain reads SQTIHQWPATLVQPVGSPLSLECTVEGTSNPNLYWYRQAAGRGLQLLFYSVGIGQISSEVPQNLSASRPQDRQFILSSKKLLLSDSGFYLCAWSFAGSTDTQYFGPGTRLTVL.

The chain employs TRBV5-6 and TRBJ2-3, with 7 bases identical to TRBD2. Looked up from germline, CDR1 is SGHDT and CDR2 is YYEEEE. The trim removed 4 bases at V and 8 bases at J, leaving 10 bases unmatched. The CDR3 totals 14 residues. In nucleotides, the CDR3 is TGTGCCAGCAGCCCCCCCGGGGGGAGGGGTACGCAGTATTTT. Its translation: CASSPPGGRGTQYF.

The chain is built from TRBV4-2 and TRBJ2-7; 11 bases map to TRBD2. The CDR3 runs to 16 residues. V trimming: 1 base; J trimming: 2 bases; junction bases outside the gene matches: 4. Germline V CDR1 and CDR2: LGHNA, YNFKEQ. The CDR3 loop reads CASSQGASGGPYEQYF. DNA for the CDR3: TGTGCCAGCAGCCAAGGTGCTAGCGGGGGGCCCTACGAGCAGTACTTC.

As for this clone: The same CDR3 arises from other DNA sequences in this sample as well. V gene TRBV5-6 combines with J gene TRBJ2-1, with no clear D. The CDR3 totals 14 residues. V lost 0 bases and J 3 bases, leaving 7 bases between the germline ends. The V gene's germline CDR1 is SGHDT and CDR2 YYEEEE. CDR3 nucleotides: TGTGCCAGCAGCTTGGGGCAGTACTACAATGAGCAGTTCTTC. Amino acids: CASSLGQYYNEQFF.

A few counts support this clone. The chain recombines TRBV2 with TRBJ2-1; D ambiguous. Between the trimmed V and J ends, which lost 4 bases and 1 base, there was a span of 2 bases. The V gene's germline CDR1 is SNHLY and CDR2 FYNNEI. This CDR3 is built from 12 residues. The CDR3 protein is CASSVSYNEQFF. The CDR3 nucleotides read TGTGCCAGCAGTGTGTCCTACAATGAGCAGTTCTTC.

The CDR3 protein is CASSQGIRAFF. CDR3 nucleotides: TGTGCCAGCAGCCAAGGTATTAGAGCTTTCTTT. The rearrangement links TRBV14 to TRBJ1-1; D not certain. This CDR3 has 11 residues. Germline V gene data show CDR1 as SGHDN and CDR2 as FVKESK. V lost 1 base and J 10 bases, leaving 7 bases between the germline ends.

This clone was seen only a few times. The same CDR3 can be traced to other DNA sequences in this sample. V and J are TRBV29-1 and TRBJ2-5; unclear D gene. Deletions cut 3 bases from V and 1 base from J, with 3 bases between. The germline CDR1 and CDR2 sequences are SQVTM and ANQGSEA. This CDR3 is 11 amino acids long. CDR3 residues: CSVDSQETQYF. In DNA form, the CDR3 reads TGCAGCGTTGACAGCCAAGAGACCCAGTACTTC. Full variable domain (remainder filled in from reference TRBV29-1 and TRBJ2-5): SAVISQKPSRDICQRGTSLTIQCQVDSQVTMMFWYRQQPGQSLTLIATANQGSEATYESGFVIDKFPISRPNLTFSTLTVSNMSPEDSSIYLCSVDSQETQYFGPGTRLLVL.